Sequencing of this T cell receptor beta chain was carried out in a study of T cells after posttransplantation cyclophosphamide. Study results and caveats: Skin or GI-infiltrating T cells shared few TRB sequences with blood. Later blood repertoires were often dominated by clones from the donor CD8+ memory compartment. Recipient CMV seropositivity and CMV reactivation strongly tracked TRB clonality.

The repertoire was sequenced with immunoSEQ multiplex PCR; TCRdb's copy has only in-frame clones and lacks some. There are about 12,000 clones in the sample, none observed a single time. At least ten counts were recorded for this clone. What it recognizes is unknown. On the day of bone marrow donation, the related graft donor provided peripheral blood. Germline lookup yields CDR1 SGHRS and CDR2 YFSETQ. The CDR3 is made up of 14 amino acids. Trimming shortened V by 0 bases and J by 8 bases, and 11 bases separated the two germline ends. Source material: PBMCs. This sequence joins TRBV5-1 and TRBJ1-4; D is unclear. The receptor was isolated from a middle-aged woman in good health, CMV-negative, and a related stem cell transplant donor. CDR3 sequence: CASSLGGGDEKLFF. Written as DNA, the CDR3 is TGCGCCAGCAGCTTGGGAGGCGGCGACGAAAAACTGTTTTTT. Combining the CDR3 with reference TRBV5-1 and TRBJ1-4 gives the whole variable domain KAGVTQTPRYLIKTRGQQVTLSCSPISGHRSVSWYQQTPGQGLQFLFEYFSETQRNKGNFPGRFSGRQFSNSRSEMNVSTLELGDSALYLCASSLGGGDEKLFFGSGTQLSVL.